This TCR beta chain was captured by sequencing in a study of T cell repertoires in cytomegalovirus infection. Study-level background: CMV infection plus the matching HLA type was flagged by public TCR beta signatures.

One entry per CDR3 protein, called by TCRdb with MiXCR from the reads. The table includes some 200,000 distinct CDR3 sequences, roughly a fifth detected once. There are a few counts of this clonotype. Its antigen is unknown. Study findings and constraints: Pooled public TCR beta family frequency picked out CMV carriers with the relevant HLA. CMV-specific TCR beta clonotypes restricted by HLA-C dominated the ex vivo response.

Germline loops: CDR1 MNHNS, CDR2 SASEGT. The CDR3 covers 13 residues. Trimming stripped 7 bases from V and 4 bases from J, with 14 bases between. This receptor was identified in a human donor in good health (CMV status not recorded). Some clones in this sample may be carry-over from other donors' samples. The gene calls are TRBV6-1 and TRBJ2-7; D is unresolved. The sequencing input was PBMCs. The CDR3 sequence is CASIAAVPYEQYF. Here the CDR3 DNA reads TGTGCCAGCATCGCCGCAGTCCCATACGAGCAGTACTTC.